Presented here are 10 T cell receptor beta chains from one specimen sequenced in a study of T cell changes during pregnancy in multiple sclerosis (dated by TCRdb to the late 2010s). To prepare the library, the immunoSEQ multiplex PCR assay was applied. TCRdb retrieved this table from immuneACCESS and kept in-frame rearrangements only. Not all clones are present; in checked studies, unresolved V genes account for under half, and no reason is known for the remainder. The sample table holds roughly 40,000 clones, of which approximately 92% were seen once. The ten largest account for around 1.2% of the sample. Sequencing used peripheral blood, obtained before pregnancy. Receptors were obtained from a female donor with multiple sclerosis, enrolled in a pregnancy study.

This clone was seen more than once but under ten times. This chain joins TRBV29-1 and TRBJ1-1, with a tentative D call TRBD1 (6 bases). Germline V lookup: CDR1 SQVTM, CDR2 ANQGSEA. This CDR3 is 16 amino acids long. The CDR3, as DNA: TGCAGTATAACGCACCCTGGGGCAGGGGTGAACACTGAAGCTTTCTTT. Its protein product is CSITHPGAGVNTEAFF.

The rearrangement uses TRBV9 and TRBJ1-1; D may be TRBD1 (5 bases). V was trimmed by 4 bases and J by 3 bases, leaving 16 bases between them. Germline-derived CDR1 and CDR2 are SGDLS and YYNGEE. This CDR3 is built from 15 residues. CDR3 loop: CASSPRGAVDTEAFF. In nucleotides, the CDR3 is TGTGCCAGCAGCCCCCGCGGGGCGGTAGACACTGAAGCTTTCTTT. Filled out from reference TRBV9 and TRBJ1-1, the complete variable domain reads DSGVTQTPKHLITATGQRVTLRCSPRSGDLSVYWYQQSLDQGLQFLIQYYNGEERAKGNILERFSAQQFPDLHSELNLSSLELGDSALYFCASSPRGAVDTEAFFGQGTRLTVV.

The CDR3 here is CASSLHSGGFSGNTIYF. The CDR3 DNA sequence: TGTGCCAGCAGCTTGCACTCCGGGGGATTCTCTGGAAACACCATATATTTT. The V gene is TRBV5-4, the J gene TRBJ1-3; the D gene is possibly TRBD1 (5 bases). Germline V gene sequence: CDR1 SGHNT, CDR2 YYREEE (reference sequence). V lost 1 base and J 0 bases, leaving 14 bases between the germline ends. The CDR3 sequence is 17 residues long.

Written as DNA, the CDR3 is TGTGCCAGCATAAACCGGGGGGACACTGAAGCTTTCTTT. This encodes CASINRGDTEAFF. The chain uses TRBV6-1 and TRBJ1-1, with a tentative D call TRBD1 (5 bases). This CDR3 is built from 13 residues. Trimming left V 7 bases short and J 3 bases short, with 12 bases between. CDR1 is MNHNS and CDR2 is SASEGT in the germline V gene.

The chain employs TRBV7-9 and TRBJ2-1; 9 nucleotides match TRBD2. Germline V gene lookup returns CDR1 SEHNR and CDR2 FQNEAQ (reference sequence). The CDR3 contains 16 residues. Trimming at V came to 6 bases and at J to 3 bases, leaving 9 bases not matched to a gene. The CDR3 region has the DNA TGTGCCAGCAGGTTTACCGGGACTAGCTTCTACAATGAGCAGTTCTTC. Its translation is CASRFTGTSFYNEQFF.

The rearrangement uses TRBV30 and TRBJ1-6; TRBD1 aligns across 7 bases. CDR1 and CDR2 (germline): GTSNPN, SVGIG (reference sequence). The V segment lost 3 bases and the J segment 9 bases; nucleotides outside the gene matches: 17. There are 17 residues in the CDR3. CDR3: CAWRSETGIYGTSPLHF. The CDR3 nucleotides are TGTGCCTGGAGGAGTGAGACAGGGATTTATGGTACTTCACCCCTCCACTTT.

This clone has a single count. This chain connects TRBV30 to TRBJ1-2, with unresolved D. V was trimmed by 1 base and J by 6 bases, leaving 24 bases between them. In germline, CDR1 is GTSNPN, CDR2 SVGIG (reference sequence). The CDR3 has 17 amino acids. CDR3 in amino acids: CAWSAHERELLAHGYTF. The DNA of the CDR3 is TGTGCCTGGAGTGCCCATGAACGAGAACTGCTAGCCCATGGCTACACCTTC.

This rearrangement joins TRBV29-1 to TRBJ2-3; D is unresolved. The germline V gene has CDR1 SQVTM and CDR2 ANQGSEA. CDR3 length: 14 amino acids. Between the trimmed V and J ends, which lost 4 bases and 4 bases, there was a span of 15 bases. The CDR3 reads CSVVASKIPDTQYF. The CDR3 nucleotides read TGCAGCGTTGTGGCTAGTAAGATCCCAGATACGCAGTATTTT.

This clone has a handful of counts. The chain joins TRBV28 to TRBJ2-3; D is undetermined. Germline CDR1 and CDR2: MDHEN and SYDVKM. V was cut by 4 bases and J by 1 base, with 9 bases left in between. The length of the CDR3 is 14 residues. The CDR3 loop reads CASSSEQRTDTQYF. The DNA for the CDR3 is TGTGCCAGCAGTTCCGAACAGCGCACAGATACGCAGTATTTT.

The chain couples TRBV4-1 to TRBJ2-1; a weak D match, TRBD2 (6 bases). The CDR3 sequence is 19 residues long. V was trimmed by 2 bases and J by 1 base, leaving 21 bases between them. Looked up from germline, CDR1 is MGHRA and CDR2 is YSYEKL. The CDR3 sequence: CASSQKLSGGVFSYNEQFF. CDR3 DNA: TGCGCCAGCAGCCAAAAGTTGTCCGGCGGGGTCTTTTCCTACAATGAGCAGTTCTTC.